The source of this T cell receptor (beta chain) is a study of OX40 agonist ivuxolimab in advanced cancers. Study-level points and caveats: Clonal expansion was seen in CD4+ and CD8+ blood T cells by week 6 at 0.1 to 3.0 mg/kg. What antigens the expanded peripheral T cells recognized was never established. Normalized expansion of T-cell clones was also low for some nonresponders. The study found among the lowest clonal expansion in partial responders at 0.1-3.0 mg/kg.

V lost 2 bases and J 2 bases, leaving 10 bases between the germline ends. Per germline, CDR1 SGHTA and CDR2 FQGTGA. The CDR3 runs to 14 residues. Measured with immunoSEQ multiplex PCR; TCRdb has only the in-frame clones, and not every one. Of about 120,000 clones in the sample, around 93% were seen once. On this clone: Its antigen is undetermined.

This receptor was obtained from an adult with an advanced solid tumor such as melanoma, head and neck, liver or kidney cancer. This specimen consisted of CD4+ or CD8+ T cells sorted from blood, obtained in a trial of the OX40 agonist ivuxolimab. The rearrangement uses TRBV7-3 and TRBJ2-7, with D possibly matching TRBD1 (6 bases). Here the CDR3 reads CASSLGQPPYEQYF. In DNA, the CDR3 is TGTGCCAGCAGCTTAGGACAGCCCCCCTACGAGCAGTACTTC.